Listed below are T cell receptor beta chains from one sample, sequenced in a study of OX40 agonist ivuxolimab in advanced cancers. Profiled with immunoSEQ multiplex PCR; TCRdb holds only in-frame clones, not every one. The sample has approximately 79,000 clones, less than 90% seen once. The source material was CD4+ or CD8+ T cells sorted from blood, sampled in a trial of the OX40 agonist ivuxolimab. These receptors were collected from an adult with an advanced solid tumor such as melanoma, head and neck, liver or kidney cancer. CDR3s include the opening cysteine and the closing phenylalanine or tryptophan. A D gene is named only where the DNA matches it firmly. Clone size appears in some rows only: once, few, many, or a class for an expanded clone.

j_call v_call d_call clone_size cdr3_aa cdr3_nt
TRBJ2-1 TRBV19 NA NA CASTFRWGRDEQFF TGTGCCAGCACATTCCGATGGGGTAGGGATGAGCAGTTCTTC
TRBJ2-3 TRBV7-7 TRBD2 once CASRSLGGLAGTDTQYF TGTGCTAGCAGGTCCTTGGGCGGACTAGCGGGTACAGATACGCAGTATTTT
TRBJ1-6 TRBV6-9 NA NA CDRGLLTYNSPLHF TGTGACCGGGGTCTACTCACTTATAATTCACCCCTCCACTTT
TRBJ2-3 TRBV9 TRBD2 NA CASSVVAGGISTQYF TGTGCCAGCAGCGTAGTGGCGGGGGGGATTTCCACGCAGTATTTT
TRBJ1-2 TRBV5-6 NA once CASSPSGDRYYGYTF TGTGCCAGCAGCCCCAGTGGTGACAGATACTATGGCTACACCTTC
TRBJ2-2 TRBV7-2 NA NA CASSLWGKNTGELFF TGTGCCAGCAGCTTGTGGGGAAAGAACACCGGGGAGCTGTTTTTT
TRBJ2-3 TRBV6-5 NA NA CASRKGGGTDTQYF TGTGCCAGCAGGAAGGGGGGGGGCACAGATACGCAGTATTTT
TRBJ2-2 TRBV7-3 NA NA CASSFTGSSQGGELFF TGTGCCAGCAGCTTCACGGGGTCTTCGCAGGGCGGGGAGCTGTTTTTT
TRBJ2-1 TRBV14 TRBD1 few CASSQGTGRLGVLFF TGTGCCAGCAGCCAAGGGACAGGGCGACTCGGTGTTCTGTTCTTC
TRBJ1-1 TRBV5-6 TRBD1 once CASSLYGDRVWTEAFF TGTGCCAGCAGCTTGTACGGAGACAGGGTATGGACTGAAGCTTTCTTT
TRBJ1-6 TRBV7-3 NA NA CASSLSSWADGSPLHF TGTGCCAGCAGCTTAAGTTCGTGGGCAGACGGGTCACCCCTCCACTTT
TRBJ1-2 TRBV9 NA NA CASSVVGQGFGYGYTF TGTGCCAGCAGCGTAGTTGGGCAGGGATTCGGCTATGGCTACACCTTC
TRBJ2-7 TRBV6-5 TRBD2 NA CASGTGGTYEQYF TGTGCCAGCGGGACGGGGGGGACCTACGAGCAGTACTTC
TRBJ2-1 TRBV11-3 TRBD1 NA CASSPTGVPQFF TGTGCCAGCAGCCCCACAGGGGTGCCGCAGTTCTTC
TRBJ1-1 TRBV6-5 NA NA CASSYSNGKNTEAFF TGTGCCAGCAGTTACTCGAACGGGAAGAACACTGAAGCTTTCTTT
TRBJ1-2 TRBV19 NA once CASSILGGEQNYGYTF TGTGCCAGTAGTATTCTCGGAGGGGAGCAAAACTATGGCTACACCTTC
TRBJ1-4 TRBV27 NA NA CASSLFWRSNEKLFF TGTGCCAGCAGTTTATTTTGGCGGAGTAATGAAAAACTGTTTTTT
TRBJ2-2 TRBV7-3 TRBD2 NA CASSMGLAGSWELFF TGTGCCAGCAGCATGGGACTAGCGGGTTCCTGGGAGCTGTTTTTT
TRBJ1-3 TRBV19 NA NA CASSIFAAYSGNTIYF TGTGCCAGTAGTATTTTCGCTGCTTACTCTGGAAACACCATATATTTT
TRBJ2-7 TRBV15 NA NA CATSRDAAATYEQYF TGTGCCACCAGCAGAGATGCGGCGGCGACCTACGAGCAGTACTTC
TRBJ2-1 TRBV7-2 TRBD1 NA CASRDRTPPGQGNNEQFF TGTGCCAGCAGGGATAGGACCCCGCCGGGACAGGGTAACAATGAGCAGTTCTTC
TRBJ1-2 TRBV11-3 TRBD1 once CASSLDSRQGYGYTF TGTGCCAGCAGCTTAGATTCAAGACAGGGATATGGCTACACCTTC
TRBJ2-7 TRBV19 TRBD1 NA CASSTRQGYEQYF TGTGCCAGTAGTACCCGACAGGGGTACGAGCAGTACTTC
TRBJ2-3 TRBV6-5 NA NA CASSYLGTSTDTQYF TGTGCCAGCAGTTACTTAGGGACTAGCACAGATACGCAGTATTTT
TRBJ2-2 TRBV10-3 TRBD2 NA CAIKVISGIDTGELFF TGTGCCATCAAGGTGATTAGCGGGATAGATACCGGGGAGCTGTTTTTT
TRBJ2-7 TRBV10-3 TRBD1 NA CAISEGMGQGRGYEQYF TGTGCCATCAGTGAGGGGATGGGACAGGGAAGAGGCTACGAGCAGTACTTC
TRBJ1-2 TRBV6-5 TRBD1 NA CASSYTFERDRFGYTF TGTGCCAGCAGTTACACGTTTGAGAGGGACAGGTTCGGCTACACCTTC
TRBJ1-2 TRBV11-3 NA NA CASSLGNQLSYGYTF TGTGCCAGCAGCTTGGGTAACCAACTCTCTTATGGCTACACCTTC
TRBJ2-5 TRBV5-1 TRBD1 NA CASSLGQGQETQYF TGCGCCAGCAGCTTGGGACAGGGCCAAGAGACCCAGTACTTC
TRBJ2-5 TRBV18 NA NA CASSPVYARGETQYF TGTGCCAGCTCACCGGTCTACGCGCGAGGAGAGACCCAGTACTTC
TRBJ2-3 TRBV28 NA NA CASSLRTISTDTQYF TGTGCCAGCAGTTTACGGACTATTAGCACAGATACGCAGTATTTT
TRBJ2-2 TRBV5-1 TRBD1 NA CASSWDSISAGELFF TGCGCCAGCAGCTGGGACAGCATAAGTGCCGGGGAGCTGTTTTTT
TRBJ1-2 TRBV11-3 NA NA CASSLGVGGRSTDGYTF TGTGCCAGCAGCTTAGGTGTGGGGGGACGGTCAACGGATGGCTACACCTTC
TRBJ2-1 TRBV27 TRBD2 NA CASSGPSGISYNEQFF TGTGCCAGCAGTGGCCCTAGCGGGATCTCCTACAATGAGCAGTTCTTC
TRBJ2-3 TRBV7-2 TRBD2 NA CASSLTSGGNTDTQYF TGTGCCAGCAGCTTAACTAGCGGGGGGAACACAGATACGCAGTATTTT
TRBJ1-2 TRBV15 NA NA CATSRDQGSLPNYGYTF TGTGCCACCAGCAGAGATCAGGGCTCCCTACCTAACTATGGCTACACCTTC
TRBJ2-3 TRBV11-3 NA NA CASSPSPWRGQTDTQYF TGTGCCAGCAGCCCCTCCCCGTGGAGGGGGCAGACAGATACGCAGTATTTT
TRBJ1-6 TRBV19 TRBD1 NA CATQAGGFSPLHF TGTGCCACGCAGGCAGGGGGCTTCTCACCCCTCCACTTT
TRBJ2-7 TRBV20-1 NA NA CSAREDYEQYF TGCAGTGCTAGAGAAGACTACGAGCAGTACTTC
TRBJ2-7 TRBV5-4 TRBD1 NA CASSYGTVSYEQYF TGTGCCAGCAGCTATGGGACAGTATCGTACGAGCAGTACTTC
TRBJ2-1 TRBV6-5 NA NA CATWSYNEQFF TGTGCCACCTGGTCCTACAATGAGCAGTTCTTC
TRBJ1-5 TRBV18 NA NA CASSPDRNQPQHF TGTGCCAGCTCACCCGACAGGAATCAGCCCCAGCATTTT
TRBJ2-7 TRBV7-3 NA NA CASSLGRTPSYEQYF TGTGCCAGCAGCTTAGGCCGGACACCCTCCTACGAGCAGTACTTC
TRBJ1-4 TRBV7-2 NA NA CASSLERDLGINEKLFF TGTGCCAGCAGCTTGGAGAGAGACCTCGGGATTAATGAAAAACTGTTTTTT